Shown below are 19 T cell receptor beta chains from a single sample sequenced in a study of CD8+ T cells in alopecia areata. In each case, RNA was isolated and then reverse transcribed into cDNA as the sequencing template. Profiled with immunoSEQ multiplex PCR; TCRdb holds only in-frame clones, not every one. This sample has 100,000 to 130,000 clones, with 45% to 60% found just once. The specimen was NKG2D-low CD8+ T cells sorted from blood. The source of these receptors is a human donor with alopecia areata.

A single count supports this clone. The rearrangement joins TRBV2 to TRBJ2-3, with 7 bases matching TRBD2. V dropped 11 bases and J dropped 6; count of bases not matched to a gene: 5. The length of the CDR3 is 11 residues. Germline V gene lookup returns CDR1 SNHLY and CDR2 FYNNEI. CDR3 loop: CAWGGQDTQYF. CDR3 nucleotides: TGTGCCTGGGGGGGTCAGGATACGCAGTATTTT.

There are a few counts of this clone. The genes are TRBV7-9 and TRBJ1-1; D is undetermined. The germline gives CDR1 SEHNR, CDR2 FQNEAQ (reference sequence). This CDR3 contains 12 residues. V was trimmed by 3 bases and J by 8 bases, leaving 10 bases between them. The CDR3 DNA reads TGTGCCAGCAGCTTGGGGTTACCCGAAGCTTTCTTT. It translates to CASSLGLPEAFF.

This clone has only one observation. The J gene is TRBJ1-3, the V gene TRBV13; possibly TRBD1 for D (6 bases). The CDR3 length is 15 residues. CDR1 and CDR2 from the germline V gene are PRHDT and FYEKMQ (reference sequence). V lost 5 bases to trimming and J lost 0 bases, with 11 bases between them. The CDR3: CASSQGTRSGNTIYF. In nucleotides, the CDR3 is TGTGCCAGCAGCCAAGGGACACGCTCTGGAAACACCATATATTTT. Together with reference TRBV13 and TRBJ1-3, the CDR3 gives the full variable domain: AAGVIQSPRHLIKEKRETATLKCYPIPRHDTVYWYQQGPGQDPQFLISFYEKMQSDKGSIPDRFSAQQFSDYHSELNMSSLELGDSALYFCASSQGTRSGNTIYFGEGSWLTVV.

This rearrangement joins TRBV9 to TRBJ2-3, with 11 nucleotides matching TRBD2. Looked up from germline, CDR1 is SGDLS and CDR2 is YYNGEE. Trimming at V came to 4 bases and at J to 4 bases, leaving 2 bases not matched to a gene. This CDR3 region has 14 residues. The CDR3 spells CASSISGRADTQYF. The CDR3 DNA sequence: TGTGCCAGCAGCATTAGCGGGAGGGCAGATACGCAGTATTTT.

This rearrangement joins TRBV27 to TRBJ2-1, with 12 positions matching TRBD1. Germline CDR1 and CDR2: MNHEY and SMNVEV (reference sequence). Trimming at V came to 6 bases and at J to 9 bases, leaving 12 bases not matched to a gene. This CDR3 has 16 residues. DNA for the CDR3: TGTGCCAGCAGCGACCCGGGACAGGGGGCTGATGGTGAGCAGTTCTTC. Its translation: CASSDPGQGADGEQFF.

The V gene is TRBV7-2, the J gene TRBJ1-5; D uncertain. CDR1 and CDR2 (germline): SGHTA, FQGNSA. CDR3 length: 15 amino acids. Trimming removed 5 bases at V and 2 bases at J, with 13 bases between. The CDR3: CASSARLYGNQPQHF. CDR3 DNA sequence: TGTGCCAGCAGCGCTAGGTTGTATGGCAATCAGCCCCAGCATTTT. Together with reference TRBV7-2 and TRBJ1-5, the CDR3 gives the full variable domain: GAGVSQSPSNKVTEKGKDVELRCDPISGHTALYWYRQSLGQGLEFLIYFQGNSAPDKSGLPSDRFSAERTGGSVSTLTIQRTQQEDSAVYLCASSARLYGNQPQHFGDGTRLSIL.

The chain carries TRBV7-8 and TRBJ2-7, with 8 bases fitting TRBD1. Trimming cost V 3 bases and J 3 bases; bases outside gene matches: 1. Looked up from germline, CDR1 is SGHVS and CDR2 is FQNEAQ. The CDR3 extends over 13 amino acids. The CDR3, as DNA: TGTGCCAGCAGCTTCGGACAGGGCTACGAGCAGTACTTC. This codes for CASSFGQGYEQYF.

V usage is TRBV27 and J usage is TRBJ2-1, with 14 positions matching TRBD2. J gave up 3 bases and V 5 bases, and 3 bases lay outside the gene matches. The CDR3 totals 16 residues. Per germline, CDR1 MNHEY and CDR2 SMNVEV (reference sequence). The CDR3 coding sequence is TGTGCCAGCAGTAGGACTAGCGGGGGGTACTACAATGAGCAGTTCTTC. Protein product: CASSRTSGGYYNEQFF.

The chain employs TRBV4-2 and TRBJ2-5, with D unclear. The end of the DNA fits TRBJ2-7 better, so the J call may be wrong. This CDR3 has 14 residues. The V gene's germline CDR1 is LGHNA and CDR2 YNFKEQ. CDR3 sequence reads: CASSQVDGSYEQYF. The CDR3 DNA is TGTGCCAGCAGCCAAGTCGACGGATCCTACGAGCAGTACTTC.

The chain's CDR3 is CASKPAGGLISGYEQYF. CDR3 coding DNA: TGTGCCAGCAAACCAGCGGGAGGGCTTATATCCGGCTACGAGCAGTACTTC. V is TRBV27 and J is TRBJ2-7; 10 bases are a match to TRBD2. This CDR3 has 17 amino acids. In germline, CDR1 is MNHEY, CDR2 SMNVEV (reference sequence). The V gene end was trimmed by 7 bases and the J gene end by 3 bases; junction bases not matched to a gene: 15.

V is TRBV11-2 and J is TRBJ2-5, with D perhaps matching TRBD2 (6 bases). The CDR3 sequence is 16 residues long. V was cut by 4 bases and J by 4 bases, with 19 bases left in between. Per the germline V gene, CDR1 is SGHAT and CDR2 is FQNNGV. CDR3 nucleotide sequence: TGTGCCAGCAGCTCCTTTTTTGAGGGAGGACTAGAGACCCAGTACTTC. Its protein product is CASSSFFEGGLETQYF.

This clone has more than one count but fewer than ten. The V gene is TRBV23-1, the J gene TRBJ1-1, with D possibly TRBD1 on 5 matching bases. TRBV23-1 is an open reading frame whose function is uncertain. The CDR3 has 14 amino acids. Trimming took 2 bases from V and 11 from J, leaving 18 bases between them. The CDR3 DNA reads TGCGCCAGCAGTCAAAATGTCCGTGGGGGGGACGCTTTCTTT. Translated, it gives CASSQNVRGGDAFF.

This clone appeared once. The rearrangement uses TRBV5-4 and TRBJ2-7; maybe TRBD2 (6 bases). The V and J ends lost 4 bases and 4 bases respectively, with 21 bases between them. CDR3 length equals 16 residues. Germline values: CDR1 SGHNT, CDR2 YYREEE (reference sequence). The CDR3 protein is CASSDRTKGSPYEQYF. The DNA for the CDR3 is TGTGCCAGCAGCGACCGGACTAAGGGGAGTCCTTACGAGCAGTACTTC.

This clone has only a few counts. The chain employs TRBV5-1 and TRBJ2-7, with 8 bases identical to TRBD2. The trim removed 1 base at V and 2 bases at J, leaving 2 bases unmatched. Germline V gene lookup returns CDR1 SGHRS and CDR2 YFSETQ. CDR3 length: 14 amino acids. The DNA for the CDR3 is TGCGCCAGCAGCTTGACTAGCGGCGCCTACGAGCAGTACTTC. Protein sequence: CASSLTSGAYEQYF.

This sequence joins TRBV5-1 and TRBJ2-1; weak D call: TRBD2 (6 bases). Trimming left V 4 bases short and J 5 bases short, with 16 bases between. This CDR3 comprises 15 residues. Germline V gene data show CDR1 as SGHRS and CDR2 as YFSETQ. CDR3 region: CASSLVQEGDNEQFF. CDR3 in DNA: TGCGCCAGCAGCCTAGTTCAGGAGGGCGACAATGAGCAGTTCTTC.

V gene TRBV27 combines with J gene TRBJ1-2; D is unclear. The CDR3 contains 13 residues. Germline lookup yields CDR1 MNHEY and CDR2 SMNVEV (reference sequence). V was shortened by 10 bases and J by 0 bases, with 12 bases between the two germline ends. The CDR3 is CANPDGANYGYTF. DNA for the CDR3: TGTGCCAACCCGGACGGAGCTAACTATGGCTACACCTTC.

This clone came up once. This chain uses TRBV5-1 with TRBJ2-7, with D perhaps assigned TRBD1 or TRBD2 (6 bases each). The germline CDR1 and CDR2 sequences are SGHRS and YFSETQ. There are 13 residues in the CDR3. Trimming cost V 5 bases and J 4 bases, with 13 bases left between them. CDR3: CASRETGRYEQYF. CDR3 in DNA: TGCGCCAGCAGGGAAACAGGGAGGTACGAGCAGTACTTC.

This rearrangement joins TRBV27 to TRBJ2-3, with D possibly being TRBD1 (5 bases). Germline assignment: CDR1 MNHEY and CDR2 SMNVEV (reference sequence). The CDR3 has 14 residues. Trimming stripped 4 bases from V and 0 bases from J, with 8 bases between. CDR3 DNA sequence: TGTGCCAGCAGTTGGGGCGTTAGCACAGATACGCAGTATTTT. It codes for CASSWGVSTDTQYF.

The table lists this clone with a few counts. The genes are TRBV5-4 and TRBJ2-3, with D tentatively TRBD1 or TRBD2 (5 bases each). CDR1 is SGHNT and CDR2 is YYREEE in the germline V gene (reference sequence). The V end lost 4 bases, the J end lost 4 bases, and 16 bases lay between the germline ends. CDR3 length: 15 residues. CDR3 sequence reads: CASSAGTPGADTQYF. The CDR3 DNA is TGTGCCAGCAGCGCCGGGACCCCCGGGGCAGATACGCAGTATTTT.